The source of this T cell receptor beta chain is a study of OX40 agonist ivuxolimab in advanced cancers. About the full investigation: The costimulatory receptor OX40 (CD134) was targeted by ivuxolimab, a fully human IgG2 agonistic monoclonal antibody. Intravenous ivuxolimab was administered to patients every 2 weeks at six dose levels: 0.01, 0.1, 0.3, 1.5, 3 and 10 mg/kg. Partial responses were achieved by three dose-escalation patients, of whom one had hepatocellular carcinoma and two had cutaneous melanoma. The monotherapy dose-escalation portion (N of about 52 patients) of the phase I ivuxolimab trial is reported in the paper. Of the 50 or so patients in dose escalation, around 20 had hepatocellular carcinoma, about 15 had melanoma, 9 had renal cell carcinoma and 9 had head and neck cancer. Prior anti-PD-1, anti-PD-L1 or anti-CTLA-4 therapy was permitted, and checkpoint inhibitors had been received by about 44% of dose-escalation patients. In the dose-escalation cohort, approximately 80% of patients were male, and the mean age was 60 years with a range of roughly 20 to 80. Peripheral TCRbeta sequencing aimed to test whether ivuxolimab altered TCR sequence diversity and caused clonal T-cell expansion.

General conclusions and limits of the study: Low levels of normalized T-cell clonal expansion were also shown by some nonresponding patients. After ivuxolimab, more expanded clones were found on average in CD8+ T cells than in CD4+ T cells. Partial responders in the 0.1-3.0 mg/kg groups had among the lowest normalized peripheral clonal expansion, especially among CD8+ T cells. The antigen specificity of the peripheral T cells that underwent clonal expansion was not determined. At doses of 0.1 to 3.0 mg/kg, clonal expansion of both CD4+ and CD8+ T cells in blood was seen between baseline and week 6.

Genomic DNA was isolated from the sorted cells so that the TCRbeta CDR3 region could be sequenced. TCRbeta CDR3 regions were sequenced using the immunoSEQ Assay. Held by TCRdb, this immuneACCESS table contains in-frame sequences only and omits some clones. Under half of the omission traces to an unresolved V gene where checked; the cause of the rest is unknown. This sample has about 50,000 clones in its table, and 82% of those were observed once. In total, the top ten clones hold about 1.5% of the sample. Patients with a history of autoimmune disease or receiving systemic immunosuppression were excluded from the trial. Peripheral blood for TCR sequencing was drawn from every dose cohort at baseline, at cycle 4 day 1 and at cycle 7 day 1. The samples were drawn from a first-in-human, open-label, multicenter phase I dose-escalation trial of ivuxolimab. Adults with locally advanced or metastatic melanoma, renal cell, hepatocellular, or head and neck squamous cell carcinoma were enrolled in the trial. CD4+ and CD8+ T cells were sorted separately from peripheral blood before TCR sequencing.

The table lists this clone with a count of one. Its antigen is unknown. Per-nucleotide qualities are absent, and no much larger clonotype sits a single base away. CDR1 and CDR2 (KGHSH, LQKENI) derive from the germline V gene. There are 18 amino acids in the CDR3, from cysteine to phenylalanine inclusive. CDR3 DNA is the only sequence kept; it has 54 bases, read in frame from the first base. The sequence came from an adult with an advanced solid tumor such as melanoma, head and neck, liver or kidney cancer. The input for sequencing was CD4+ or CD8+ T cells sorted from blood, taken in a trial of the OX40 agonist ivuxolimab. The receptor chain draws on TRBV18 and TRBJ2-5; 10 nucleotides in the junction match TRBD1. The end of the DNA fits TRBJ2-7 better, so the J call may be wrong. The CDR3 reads CASSEMSPTGGTPLEQYF. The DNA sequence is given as TGTGCCAGCTCGGAGATGTCCCCGACAGGGGGCACACCCCTCGAGCAGTACTTC.